These T cell receptor beta chains were read from a single sample in a study of T cell responses to AZD1222 COVID-19 vaccine. Libraries were prepared by immunoSEQ multiplex PCR; TCRdb keeps only in-frame clonotypes and omits some of them. Among 160,000 or so clones listed, about 90% were seen once. The source material was peripheral blood, sampled 28 days after the second AZD1222 dose. The receptors were gathered from an adult who received the AZD1222 COVID-19 vaccine. CDR3s include the opening cysteine and the closing phenylalanine or tryptophan. The order of the fields is J gene, D gene, V gene, clone size, CDR3 protein, CDR3 DNA. A D gene is named only where the DNA matches it firmly. Size is stated for part of the rows, as once, few or many counts, or as a class when the clone is expanded.

TRBJ2-3 | . | TRBV5-1 | . | CASSPLGANPDTQYF | TGCGCCAGCAGCCCCCTAGGGGCGAATCCAGATACGCAGTATTTT
TRBJ2-3 | TRBD2 | TRBV5-8 | . | CASSPQRGGTDTQYF | TGTGCCAGCAGCCCCCAGCGGGGGGGGACAGATACGCAGTATTTT
TRBJ1-5 | . | TRBV2 | . | CASSARRANNQPQHF | TGTGCCAGCAGTGCTCGCAGGGCGAACAATCAGCCCCAGCATTTT
TRBJ1-3 | . | TRBV30 | . | CAWSVKLGNTIYF | TGTGCCTGGAGTGTAAAGTTGGGAAACACCATATATTTT
TRBJ1-2 | . | TRBV9 | . | CASSSIDSPTPYGYTF | TGTGCCAGCAGCTCAATAGACAGCCCTACGCCCTATGGCTACACCTTC
TRBJ2-1 | TRBD2 | TRBV5-5 | . | CASSFGLAGDEQFF | TGTGCCAGCAGCTTCGGACTAGCGGGGGATGAGCAGTTCTTC
TRBJ2-2 | TRBD1 | TRBV18 | . | CASSPYFRGIETGELFF | TGTGCCAGCTCACCATATTTCAGGGGGATTGAAACCGGGGAGCTGTTTTTT
TRBJ2-5 | TRBD2 | TRBV14 | . | CASSPGLVQETQYF | TGTGCCAGCAGCCCGGGACTAGTCCAAGAGACCCAGTACTTC
TRBJ2-1 | TRBD2 | TRBV6-2/TRBV6-3 | . | CASSYVRTSGGRNEQFF | TGTGCCAGCAGTTACGTACGGACTAGCGGGGGGCGCAATGAGCAGTTCTTC
TRBJ1-1 | TRBD1 | TRBV20-1 | . | CSARREGAAFF | TGCAGTGCTAGGAGGGAGGGGGCGGCTTTCTTT
TRBJ1-5 | . | TRBV5-1 | . | CASSLGGTTSAQHF | TGCGCCAGCAGCTTAGGAGGAACGACATCAGCCCAGCATTTT
TRBJ2-1 | TRBD1 | TRBV19 | once | CASGEGTGYNEQFF | TGTGCCAGTGGGGAAGGGACAGGGTACAATGAGCAGTTCTTC
TRBJ2-7 | . | TRBV7-9 | many | CASSPPSGVNEQYF | TGTGCCAGCAGCCCCCCTTCAGGGGTCAACGAGCAGTACTTC
TRBJ1-6 | TRBD1 | TRBV5-1 | . | CASSRDSNSPLHF | TGCGCCAGCAGCCGGGACAGTAATTCACCCCTCCACTTT
TRBJ1-4 | . | TRBV5-6 | . | CASSLQATNEKLFF | TGTGCCAGCAGCTTGCAGGCAACTAATGAAAAACTGTTTTTT
TRBJ1-5 | . | TRBV12-5 | . | CASGLARGQPQHF | TGTGCTAGTGGTTTGGCCAGGGGTCAGCCCCAGCATTTT
TRBJ1-1 | . | TRBV3-1/TRBV3-2 | . | CASSQFGGLNTEAFF | TGTGCCAGCAGCCAATTCGGGGGACTGAACACTGAAGCTTTCTTT
TRBJ2-3 | . | TRBV4-2 | . | CASSQTTRTDTQYF | TGTGCCAGCAGCCAAACTACCAGAACAGATACGCAGTATTTT
TRBJ1-2 | . | TRBV20-1 | . | CSASTRTYGYTF | TGCAGTGCTAGTACCAGGACCTATGGCTACACCTTC
TRBJ1-5 | . | TRBV7-9 | . | CASSLGGFDPQHF | TGTGCCAGCAGCTTAGGGGGATTTGATCCCCAGCATTTT
TRBJ1-1 | . | TRBV6-5 | . | CASTPPQGGHTEAFF | TGTGCCAGCACCCCACCCCAGGGAGGTCACACTGAAGCTTTCTTT
TRBJ1-1 | TRBD1 | TRBV30 | once | CAWSGTGWAEAFF | TGTGCCTGGAGTGGGACAGGTTGGGCTGAAGCTTTCTTT